This T cell receptor beta chain appears in the sequencing data of a study of cytomegalovirus exposure and HLA in healthy donors. General observations from the study: Earlier findings revealed that most TCR beta V segments proved productive either about 90% or about 30% of the time. In all likelihood, a cluster of highly shared sequence variants was a sequencing artifact. Among TCR beta chains, those listed as cytomegalovirus-associated numbered some 170.

Primers: 60 Vbeta forward and 13 Jbeta reverse. Here immunoSEQ multiplex PCR was the method, and the copy in TCRdb shows in-frame clones only, minus some. The listing contains 25,000 to 40,000 clones. Turning to this clone: What it recognizes is unknown.

V gave up 2 bases and J gave up 4 bases; unmatched junction bases: 11. Germline CDR1 and CDR2: SEHNR and FQNEAQ (reference sequence). CDR3 length: 17 amino acids. This rearrangement joins TRBV7-9 to TRBJ2-1, with 7 positions matching TRBD2. The sample consisted of PBMCs. This clonotype was sampled from a woman in her 40s in good health and CMV-seropositive. Written as DNA, the CDR3 is TGTGCCAGCAGCTTACGGTCTGCGGGAGTAAAATACAATGAGCAGTTCTTC. It translates to CASSLRSAGVKYNEQFF.